This T cell receptor beta chain comes out of a study of blood T cells in healthy people across ages. General study findings and limits: With age, beta diversity per million T cells declined roughly linearly, significantly by approximately 40. The donors' CMV status was not determined, possibly confounding changes in expanded clonotypes.

With regard to this clonotype: Its target is not known.

Through a sample-barcoded 5' primer and a J-beta primer mix, a second PCR was run for roughly 6 to 11 cycles. Per-sample output comprised a minimum of 2.5 million paired-end reads containing CDR3. From the 5' RACE reads, TCRdb called clonotypes with MiXCR, one entry per CDR3 protein. The table includes roughly 1,700,000 distinct CDR3 sequences, roughly 28% detected once. The source is a woman in her thirties in good health. The sequenced sample was blood.

CDR3 in DNA: TGTGCCAGCAGCCTGTACAGGGACGGCGAGCAGTACTTC. This codes for CASSLYRDGEQYF. The chain joins TRBV3-1 to TRBJ2-7, with D possibly TRBD1 on 6 matching bases. The V and J ends lost 4 bases and 6 bases respectively, with 13 bases between them. CDR3 length: 13 amino acids. CDR1 is LGHDT and CDR2 is YNNKEL in the germline V gene (reference sequence).